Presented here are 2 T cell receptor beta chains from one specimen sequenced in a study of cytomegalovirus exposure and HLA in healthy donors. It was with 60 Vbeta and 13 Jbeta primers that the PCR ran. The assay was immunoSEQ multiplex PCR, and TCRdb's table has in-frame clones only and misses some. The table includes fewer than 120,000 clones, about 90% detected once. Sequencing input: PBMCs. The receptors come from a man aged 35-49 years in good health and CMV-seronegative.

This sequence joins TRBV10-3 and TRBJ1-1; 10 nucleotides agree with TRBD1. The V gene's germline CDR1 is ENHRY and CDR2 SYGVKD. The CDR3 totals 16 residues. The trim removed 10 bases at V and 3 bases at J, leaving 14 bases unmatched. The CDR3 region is CATGGQGPTLHTEAFF. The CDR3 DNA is TGTGCCACCGGGGGACAGGGGCCGACCCTTCACACTGAAGCTTTCTTT.

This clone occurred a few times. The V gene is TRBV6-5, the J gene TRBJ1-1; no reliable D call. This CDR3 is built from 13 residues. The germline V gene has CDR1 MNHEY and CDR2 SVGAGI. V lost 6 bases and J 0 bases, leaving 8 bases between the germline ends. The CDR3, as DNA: TGTGCCAGCAGCACGGGGATGAACACTGAAGCTTTCTTT. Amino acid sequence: CASSTGMNTEAFF.